What follows is one TCR beta chain and its context. In the sorted-subset replicate PCRs, about 190 ng DNA, 25,000 to 30,000 T cell genomes, was used. Generated by immunoSEQ multiplex PCR, the TCRdb table keeps only in-frame clones and is missing some. The table lists about 2.3 million clones, 90% to 95% of them singletons. The data were taken from a study of shared clonotypes between healthy human individuals. Study overall: Each donor contributed plates that comprised three CD4 naive, three CD4 memory, two CD8 naive and one CD8 memory.

Germline V gene lookup returns CDR1 SEHNR and CDR2 FQNEAQ (reference sequence). The CDR3 is 15 residues long. The germline V and J ends were trimmed by 7 bases and 0 bases, with 13 bases remaining between them. Sequenced material: naive CD4+ T cells from PBMCs. Subset meaning: CD45RA+ positively selected. The receptor's source is a man younger than 35 in good health. Some clones in this sample may be carry-over from other donors' samples. This sequence joins TRBV7-9 and TRBJ2-1, with D perhaps being TRBD1 or TRBD2 (5 bases each). The CDR3 nucleotides read TGTGCCAGCACCTTCGGGGACGGCTCCTACAATGAGCAGTTCTTC. Its translation: CASTFGDGSYNEQFF.